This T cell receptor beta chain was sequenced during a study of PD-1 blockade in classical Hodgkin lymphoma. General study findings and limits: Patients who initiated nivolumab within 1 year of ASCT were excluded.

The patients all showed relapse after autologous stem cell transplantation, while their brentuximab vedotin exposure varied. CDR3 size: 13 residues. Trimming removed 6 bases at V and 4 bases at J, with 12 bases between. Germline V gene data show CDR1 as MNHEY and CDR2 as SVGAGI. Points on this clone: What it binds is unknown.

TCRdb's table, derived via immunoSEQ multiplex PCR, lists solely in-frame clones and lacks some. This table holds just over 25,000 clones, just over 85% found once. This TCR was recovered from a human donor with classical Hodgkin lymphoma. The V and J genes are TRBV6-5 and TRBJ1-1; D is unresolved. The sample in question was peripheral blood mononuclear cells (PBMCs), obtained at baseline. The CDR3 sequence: CASRPAGGTEAFF. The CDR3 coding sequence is TGTGCCAGCAGACCAGCAGGAGGCACTGAAGCTTTCTTT.